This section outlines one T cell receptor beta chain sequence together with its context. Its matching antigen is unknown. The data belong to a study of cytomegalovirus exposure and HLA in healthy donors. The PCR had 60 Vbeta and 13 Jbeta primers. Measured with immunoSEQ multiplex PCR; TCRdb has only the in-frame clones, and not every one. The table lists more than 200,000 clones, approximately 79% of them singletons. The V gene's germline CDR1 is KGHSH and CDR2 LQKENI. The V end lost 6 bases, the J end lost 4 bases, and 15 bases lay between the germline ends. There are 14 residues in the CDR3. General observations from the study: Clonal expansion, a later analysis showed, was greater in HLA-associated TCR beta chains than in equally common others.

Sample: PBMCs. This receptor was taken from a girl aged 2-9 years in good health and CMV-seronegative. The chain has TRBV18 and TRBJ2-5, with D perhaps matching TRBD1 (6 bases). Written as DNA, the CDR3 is TGTGCCAGCTCTTACAGGGAAGGGCGAGAGACCCAGTACTTC. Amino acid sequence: CASSYREGRETQYF.